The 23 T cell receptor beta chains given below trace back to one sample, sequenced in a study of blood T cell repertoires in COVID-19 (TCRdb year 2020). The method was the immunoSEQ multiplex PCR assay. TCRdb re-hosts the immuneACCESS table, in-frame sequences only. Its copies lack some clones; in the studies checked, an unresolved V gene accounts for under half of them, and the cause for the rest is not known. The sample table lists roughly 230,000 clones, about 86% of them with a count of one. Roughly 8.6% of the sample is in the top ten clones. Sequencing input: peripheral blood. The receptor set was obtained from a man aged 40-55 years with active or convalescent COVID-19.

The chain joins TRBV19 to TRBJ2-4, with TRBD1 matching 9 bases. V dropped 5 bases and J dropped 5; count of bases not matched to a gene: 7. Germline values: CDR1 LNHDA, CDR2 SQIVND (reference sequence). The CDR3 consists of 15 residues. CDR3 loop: CASSDRDRAENIQYF. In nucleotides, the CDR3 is TGTGCCAGTAGTGACCGGGACAGGGCCGAAAACATTCAGTACTTC.

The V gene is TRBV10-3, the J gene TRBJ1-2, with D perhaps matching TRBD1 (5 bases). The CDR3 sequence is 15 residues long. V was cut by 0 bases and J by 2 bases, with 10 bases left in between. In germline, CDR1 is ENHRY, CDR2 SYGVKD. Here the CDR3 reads CAISESMDNNYGYTF. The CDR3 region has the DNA TGTGCCATCAGTGAGTCCATGGACAACAACTATGGCTACACCTTC.

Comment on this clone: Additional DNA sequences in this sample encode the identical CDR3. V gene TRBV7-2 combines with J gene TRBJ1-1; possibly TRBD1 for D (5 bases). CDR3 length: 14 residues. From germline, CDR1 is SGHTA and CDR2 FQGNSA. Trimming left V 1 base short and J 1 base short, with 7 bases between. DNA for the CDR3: TGTGCCAGCAGCTTAGTCGGACAGAACACTGAAGCTTTCTTT. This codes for CASSLVGQNTEAFF.

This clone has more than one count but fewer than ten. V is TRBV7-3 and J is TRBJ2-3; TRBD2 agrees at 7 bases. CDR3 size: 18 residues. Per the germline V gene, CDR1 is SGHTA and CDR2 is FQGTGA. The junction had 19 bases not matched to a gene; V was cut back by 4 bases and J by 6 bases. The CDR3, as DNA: TGTGCCAGCAGCTCTCAAACAAAGACCGGGACTATCATGGATACGCAGTATTTT. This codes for CASSSQTKTGTIMDTQYF.

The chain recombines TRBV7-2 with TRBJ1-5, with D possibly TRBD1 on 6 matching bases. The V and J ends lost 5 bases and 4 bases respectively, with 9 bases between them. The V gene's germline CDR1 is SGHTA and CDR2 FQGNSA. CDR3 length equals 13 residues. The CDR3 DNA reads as TGTGCCAGCAGCCGGACAGTAAATCAGCCCCAGCATTTT. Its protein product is CASSRTVNQPQHF. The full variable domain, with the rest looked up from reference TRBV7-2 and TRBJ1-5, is GAGVSQSPSNKVTEKGKDVELRCDPISGHTALYWYRQSLGQGLEFLIYFQGNSAPDKSGLPSDRFSAERTGGSVSTLTIQRTQQEDSAVYLCASSRTVNQPQHFGDGTRLSIL.

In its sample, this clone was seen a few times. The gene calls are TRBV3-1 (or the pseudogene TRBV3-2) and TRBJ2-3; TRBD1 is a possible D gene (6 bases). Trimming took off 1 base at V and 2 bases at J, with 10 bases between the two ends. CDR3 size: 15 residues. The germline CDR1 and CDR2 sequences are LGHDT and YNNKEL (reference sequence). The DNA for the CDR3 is TGTGCCAGCAGCCAAGTGAGACAGGACACAGATACGCAGTATTTT. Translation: CASSQVRQDTDTQYF.

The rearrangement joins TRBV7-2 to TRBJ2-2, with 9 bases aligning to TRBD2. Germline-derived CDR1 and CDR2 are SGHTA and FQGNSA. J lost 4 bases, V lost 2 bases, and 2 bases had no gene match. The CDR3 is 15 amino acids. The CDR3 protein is CASSLTSGLTGELFF. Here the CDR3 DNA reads TGTGCCAGCAGCTTAACTAGCGGGCTCACCGGGGAGCTGTTTTTT.

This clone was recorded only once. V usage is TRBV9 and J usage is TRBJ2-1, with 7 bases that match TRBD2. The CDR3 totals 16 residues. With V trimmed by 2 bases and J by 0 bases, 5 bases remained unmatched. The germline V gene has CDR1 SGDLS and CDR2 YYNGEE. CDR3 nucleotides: TGTGCCAGCAGCGTCACTGGCGGGAGCTCCTACAATGAGCAGTTCTTC. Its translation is CASSVTGGSSYNEQFF.

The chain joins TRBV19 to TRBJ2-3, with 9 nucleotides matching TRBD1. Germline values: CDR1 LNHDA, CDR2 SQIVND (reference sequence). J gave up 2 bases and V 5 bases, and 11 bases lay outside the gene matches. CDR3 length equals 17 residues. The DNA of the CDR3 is TGTGCCAGTAGTTCCCGGCCGGGGACAGGGAACACAGATACGCAGTATTTT. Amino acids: CASSSRPGTGNTDTQYF.

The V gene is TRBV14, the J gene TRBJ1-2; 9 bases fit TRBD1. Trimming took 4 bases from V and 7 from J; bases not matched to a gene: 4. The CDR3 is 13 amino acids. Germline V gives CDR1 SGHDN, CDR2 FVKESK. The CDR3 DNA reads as TGTGCCAGCAGCCCACAGGGGGCGAGTGGCTACACCTTC. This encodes CASSPQGASGYTF.

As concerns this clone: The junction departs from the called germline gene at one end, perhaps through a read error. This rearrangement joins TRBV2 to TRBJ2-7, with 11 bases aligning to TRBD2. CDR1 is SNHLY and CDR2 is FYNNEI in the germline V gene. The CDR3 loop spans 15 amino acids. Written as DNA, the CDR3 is TGTGCCAGCAGGGAAGGGACTAGCGGAGTCTACGAGCAGTACTTC. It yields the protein CASREGTSGVYEQYF.

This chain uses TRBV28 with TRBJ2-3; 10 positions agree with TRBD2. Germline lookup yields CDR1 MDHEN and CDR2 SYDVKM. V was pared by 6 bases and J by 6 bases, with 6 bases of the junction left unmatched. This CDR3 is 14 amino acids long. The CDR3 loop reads CASRVAGGRDTQYF. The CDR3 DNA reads TGTGCCAGCAGGGTAGCGGGGGGCAGGGATACGCAGTATTTT.

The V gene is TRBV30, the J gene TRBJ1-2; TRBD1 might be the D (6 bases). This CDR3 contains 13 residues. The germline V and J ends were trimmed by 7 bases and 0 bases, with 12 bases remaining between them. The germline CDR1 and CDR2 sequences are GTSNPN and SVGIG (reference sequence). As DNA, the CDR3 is TGTGCCTTGGGGGCCCCTCCTAACTATGGCTACACCTTC. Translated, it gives CALGAPPNYGYTF.

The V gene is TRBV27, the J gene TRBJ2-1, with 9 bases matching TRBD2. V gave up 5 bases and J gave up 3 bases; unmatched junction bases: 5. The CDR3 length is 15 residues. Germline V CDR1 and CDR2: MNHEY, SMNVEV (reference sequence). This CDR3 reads CASSPRLADYNEQFF. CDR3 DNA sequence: TGTGCCAGCAGTCCAAGACTAGCGGACTACAATGAGCAGTTCTTC.

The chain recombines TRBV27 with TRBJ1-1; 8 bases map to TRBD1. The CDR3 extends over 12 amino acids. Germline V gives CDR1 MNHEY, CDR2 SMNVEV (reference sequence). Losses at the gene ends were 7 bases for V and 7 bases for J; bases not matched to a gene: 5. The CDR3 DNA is TGTGCCAGCACAGGGGGCGTGAGTGAAGCTTTCTTT. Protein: CASTGGVSEAFF.

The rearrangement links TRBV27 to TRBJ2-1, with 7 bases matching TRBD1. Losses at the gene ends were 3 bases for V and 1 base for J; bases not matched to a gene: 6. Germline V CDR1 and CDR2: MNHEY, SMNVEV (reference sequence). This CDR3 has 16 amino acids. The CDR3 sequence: CASSFFGQESYNEQFF. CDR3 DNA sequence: TGTGCCAGCAGTTTCTTCGGACAGGAGTCCTACAATGAGCAGTTCTTC.

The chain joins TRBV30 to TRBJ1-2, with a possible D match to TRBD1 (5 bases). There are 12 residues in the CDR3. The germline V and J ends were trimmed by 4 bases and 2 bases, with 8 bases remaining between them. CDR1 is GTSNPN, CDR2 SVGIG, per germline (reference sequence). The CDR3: CAWNSGNYGYTF. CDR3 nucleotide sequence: TGTGCCTGGAACTCAGGGAACTATGGCTACACCTTC.

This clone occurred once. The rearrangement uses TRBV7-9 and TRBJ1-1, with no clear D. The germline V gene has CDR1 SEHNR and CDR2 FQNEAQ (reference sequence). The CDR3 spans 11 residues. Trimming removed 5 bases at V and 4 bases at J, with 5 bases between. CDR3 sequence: CASSRSTEAFF. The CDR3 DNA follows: TGTGCCAGCAGCCGGAGCACTGAAGCTTTCTTT. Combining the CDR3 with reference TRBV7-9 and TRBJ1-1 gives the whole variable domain DTGVSQNPRHKITKRGQNVTFRCDPISEHNRLYWYRQTLGQGPEFLTYFQNEAQLEKSRLLSDRFSAERPKGSFSTLEIQRTEQGDSAMYLCASSRSTEAFFGQGTRLTVV.

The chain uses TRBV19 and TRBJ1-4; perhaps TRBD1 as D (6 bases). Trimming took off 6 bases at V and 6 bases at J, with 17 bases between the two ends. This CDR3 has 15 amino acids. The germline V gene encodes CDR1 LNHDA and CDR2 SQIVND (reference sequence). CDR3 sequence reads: CASRKGDDVDEKLFF. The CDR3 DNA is TGTGCCAGTAGGAAGGGGGACGATGTTGATGAAAAACTGTTTTTT.

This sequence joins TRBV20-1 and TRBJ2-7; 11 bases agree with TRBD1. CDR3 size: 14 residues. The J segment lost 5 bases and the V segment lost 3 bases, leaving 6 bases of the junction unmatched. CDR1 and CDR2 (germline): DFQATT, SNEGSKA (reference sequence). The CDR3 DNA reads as TGCAGTGCTAGTAACGGACAGGGGGCCGACGAGCAGTACTTC. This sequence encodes CSASNGQGADEQYF.

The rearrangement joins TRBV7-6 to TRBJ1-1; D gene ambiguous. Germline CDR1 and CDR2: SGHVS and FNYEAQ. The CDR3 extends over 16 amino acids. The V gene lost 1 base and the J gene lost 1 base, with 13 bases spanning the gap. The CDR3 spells CASSLGTARQNTEAFF. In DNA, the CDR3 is TGTGCCAGCAGCTTAGGAACGGCCAGGCAGAACACTGAAGCTTTCTTT.

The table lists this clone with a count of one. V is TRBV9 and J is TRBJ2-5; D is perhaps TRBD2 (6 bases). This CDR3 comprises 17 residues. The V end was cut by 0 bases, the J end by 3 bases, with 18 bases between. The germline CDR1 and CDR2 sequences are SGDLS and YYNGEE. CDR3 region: CASSVGVAAIGKETQYF. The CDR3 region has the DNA TGTGCCAGCAGCGTAGGGGTAGCGGCGATAGGAAAAGAGACCCAGTACTTC.

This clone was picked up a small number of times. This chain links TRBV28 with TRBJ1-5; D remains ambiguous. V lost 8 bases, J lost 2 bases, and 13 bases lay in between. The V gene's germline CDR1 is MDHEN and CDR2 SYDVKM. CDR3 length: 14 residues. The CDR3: CASGSPSGNQPQHF. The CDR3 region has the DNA TGTGCCAGCGGTTCCCCGTCGGGCAATCAGCCCCAGCATTTT.